This TCR beta chain is drawn from a study of blood T cell repertoires in COVID-19. Study information: From the United States, Italy and Spain came samples of acute and convalescent COVID-19.

The study assigned cohorts using participant-reported clinical history. The method was immunoSEQ multiplex PCR; TCRdb's version includes in-frame clones alone and lacks a portion of them. The top ten hold roughly 3.9% of the sample, which has under 150,000 clones, 84% seen once. The sample was PBMCs or T cells enriched from blood (not recorded which). This TCR came from a man aged 50 to 59 in a cohort exposed to, infected with or recovered from COVID-19 (not recorded which).

CDR3 DNA sequence: TGTGCCAGTAGTATAGGTGGCCGTGGCGAGCAGTACTTC. It encodes CASSIGGRGEQYF. The V and J genes are TRBV19 and TRBJ2-7; D is ambiguous. CDR3 size: 13 residues. Trimming took 1 base from V and 6 from J, leaving 10 bases between them. CDR1 and CDR2 from the germline V gene are LNHDA and SQIVND (reference sequence).